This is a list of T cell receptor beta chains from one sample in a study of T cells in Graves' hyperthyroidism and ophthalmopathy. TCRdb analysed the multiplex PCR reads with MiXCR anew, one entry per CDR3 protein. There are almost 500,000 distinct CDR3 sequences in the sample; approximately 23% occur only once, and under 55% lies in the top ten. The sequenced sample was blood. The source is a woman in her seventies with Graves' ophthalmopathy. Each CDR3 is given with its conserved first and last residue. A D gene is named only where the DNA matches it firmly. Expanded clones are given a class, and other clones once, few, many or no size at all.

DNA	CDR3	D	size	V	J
TGTGCTAGTGGCCGCCCTCGGGGCACCGGGGAGCTGTTTTTT	CASGRPRGTGELFF	.	many	TRBV12-5	TRBJ2-2
TGTGCCAGCAGCTTAGCCCCCAAGGGCCTGAACACTGAAGCTTTCTTT	CASSLAPKGLNTEAFF	.	.	TRBV11-2	TRBJ1-1
TGTGCCAGCAGTTACTCTGGGGCACCAGATACGCAGTATTTT	CASSYSGAPDTQYF	.	.	TRBV6-2/TRBV6-3	TRBJ2-3
TGTGCCAGCCGACAGGGGGCCGCCTACAATGAGCAGTTCTTC	CASRQGAAYNEQFF	TRBD1	few	TRBV12-3/TRBV12-4	TRBJ2-1
TGTGCCAGCAGTTACTCGGGACGGACAGACTACGAGCAGTACTTC	CASSYSGRTDYEQYF	.	few	TRBV6-5	TRBJ2-7
TGTGCCACCCGATTGACAGGGAAAAGCTCCTACGAGCAGTACTTC	CATRLTGKSSYEQYF	TRBD1	.	TRBV19	TRBJ2-7
TGTGCCAGCAGCGCTGACAGAGGAATAAACTATGGCTACACCTTC	CASSADRGINYGYTF	.	.	TRBV7-9	TRBJ1-2
TGTGCCAGCAGCGTAGCTGACGGGAGTTACACAGATACGCAGTATTTT	CASSVADGSYTDTQYF	.	few	TRBV9	TRBJ2-3
TGTGCCATCTATAGCGGATACAATGAGCAGTTCTTC	CAIYSGYNEQFF	.	many	TRBV6-2/TRBV6-3	TRBJ2-1
TGCAGTGCGGAGGGACAGGGGGTTTGGGGTAATCAGCCCCAGCATTTT	CSAEGQGVWGNQPQHF	TRBD1	few	TRBV20-1	TRBJ1-5
TGTGCCAGCTCACCAAGCGGGGGGACCATCCAAGAGACCCAGTACTTC	CASSPSGGTIQETQYF	TRBD2	few	TRBV18	TRBJ2-5
TGTGCCAGCAGTGAACCCGCAACGCTCACAACTAATGAAAAACTGTTTTTT	CASSEPATLTTNEKLFF	.	many	TRBV2	TRBJ1-4